This passage covers 11 T cell receptor beta chains from one sample sequenced in a study of shared clonotypes between healthy human individuals. Only in-frame clones appear in the TCRdb table, and some are missing; sequencing was by immunoSEQ multiplex PCR. The table has about half a million clones, approximately 85% seen once. Sequencing was done on a sample of PBMCs. The receptors originated from a middle-aged woman in good health. Some clones in this sample may be carry-over from other donors' samples.

Concerning this clone itself: At the DNA level, this CDR3 is encoded by other sequences in the same sample as well. The chain is built from TRBV7-3 and TRBJ2-5, with D possibly being TRBD1 (5 bases). The CDR3 sequence is 13 residues long. Trimming stripped 5 bases from V and 2 bases from J, with 9 bases between. CDR1 is SGHTA, CDR2 FQGTGA, per germline. The CDR3 here is CASSPGPQETQYF. CDR3 bases: TGTGCCAGCAGCCCAGGGCCACAAGAGACCCAGTACTTC.

CDR3 protein: CASSLSPAGVDEQFF. The CDR3 DNA sequence: TGTGCCAGCAGCTTAAGTCCGGCGGGAGTAGATGAGCAGTTCTTC. V usage is TRBV7-2 and J usage is TRBJ2-1; 7 bases are a match to TRBD2. This CDR3 has 15 amino acids. V was clipped by 2 bases and J by 8 bases; unmatched bases: 9. The germline CDR1 and CDR2 sequences are SGHTA and FQGNSA.

This clone was seen more than once but under ten times. The same CDR3 can be traced to other DNA sequences in this sample. The rearrangement uses TRBV5-1 and TRBJ2-7; 9 bases agree with TRBD2. The V and J ends lost 4 bases and 5 bases, in that order; junction bases with no gene match: 10. In germline, CDR1 is SGHRS, CDR2 YFSETQ. The CDR3 loop spans 15 amino acids. The CDR3 loop reads CASSLRTSGSNEQYF. The CDR3 region has the DNA TGCGCCAGCAGCCTTCGAACTAGCGGGTCTAACGAGCAGTACTTC.

V usage is TRBV30 and J usage is TRBJ2-1, with no clear D. The germline V and J ends were trimmed by 0 bases and 0 bases, with 6 bases remaining between them. Germline V CDR1 and CDR2: GTSNPN, SVGIG (reference sequence). This CDR3 region has 14 residues. The CDR3 spells CAWSVESSYNEQFF. CDR3 in DNA: TGTGCCTGGAGTGTTGAAAGCTCCTACAATGAGCAGTTCTTC.

V usage is TRBV30 and J usage is TRBJ2-4, with TRBD2 identical over 8 bases. Losses at the gene ends were 1 base for V and 5 bases for J; bases not matched to a gene: 16. The CDR3 has 18 residues. Per the germline V gene, CDR1 is GTSNPN and CDR2 is SVGIG (reference sequence). The CDR3 nucleotides read TGTGCCTGGAGTGCAAGGGGCCCTATAGCGGGAAGTCAAAACATTCAGTACTTC. Translating gives CAWSARGPIAGSQNIQYF.

V is TRBV7-2 and J is TRBJ2-7, with a possible D match to TRBD1 (6 bases). Germline lookup yields CDR1 SGHTA and CDR2 FQGNSA. This CDR3 has 14 residues. Trimming took off 5 bases at V and 3 bases at J, with 14 bases between the two ends. CDR3 region: CASSRTSQGYEQYF. The CDR3 DNA sequence: TGTGCCAGCAGCCGCACCTCACAGGGCTACGAGCAGTACTTC. Using reference TRBV7-2 and TRBJ2-7 for the parts outside the CDR3, the full variable domain is GAGVSQSPSNKVTEKGKDVELRCDPISGHTALYWYRQSLGQGLEFLIYFQGNSAPDKSGLPSDRFSAERTGGSVSTLTIQRTQQEDSAVYLCASSRTSQGYEQYFGPGTRLTVT.

This clone is a singleton in its sample. The chain is built from TRBV19 and TRBJ2-5; 9 bases line up with TRBD2. The CDR3 is 16 amino acids. The germline gives CDR1 LNHDA, CDR2 SQIVND (reference sequence). V lost 4 bases to trimming and J lost 2 bases; unmatched junction nucleotides: 8. The CDR3: CASSTRLAATQETQYF. The CDR3 nucleotides read TGTGCCAGTAGTACGCGACTAGCGGCTACTCAAGAGACCCAGTACTTC.

This clone was counted between two and nine times. The V gene is TRBV6-6, the J gene TRBJ2-5; D remains unclear. Germline V gene lookup returns CDR1 MNHNY and CDR2 SVGAGI (reference sequence). This CDR3 is built from 15 residues. V gave up 0 bases and J gave up 5 bases, with 13 bases separating them. The CDR3 nucleotides are TGTGCCAGCAGTTACTCGAGGCCAGGTTCGGAGACCCAGTACTTC. Residues: CASSYSRPGSETQYF.

The V and J genes are TRBV5-4 and TRBJ2-2, with 12 bases fitting TRBD2. Germline-derived CDR1 and CDR2 are SGHNT and YYREEE (reference sequence). The CDR3 is made up of 18 amino acids. J lost 6 bases, V lost 3 bases, and 12 bases had no gene match. The DNA of the CDR3 is TGTGCCAGCAGCTCGTTAGCTAGCGGGAGGGCCCTCGCCGGGGAGCTGTTTTTT. Translating gives CASSSLASGRALAGELFF.

This chain links TRBV18 with TRBJ2-3; D unresolved. V was trimmed by 0 bases and J by 5 bases, leaving 6 bases between them. Germline V gene data show CDR1 as KGHSH and CDR2 as LQKENI. The CDR3 length is 13 residues. CDR3 nucleotide sequence: TGTGCCAGCTCACCACCGGAGAGAGATACGCAGTATTTT. Translated, it gives CASSPPERDTQYF.

V is TRBV7-6 and J is TRBJ2-4; TRBD1 agrees at 8 bases. This CDR3 region has 16 residues. Germline V lookup: CDR1 SGHVS, CDR2 FNYEAQ. The V gene end was trimmed by 8 bases and the J gene end by 0 bases; junction bases not matched to a gene: 9. CDR3 region: CASGTGQGVAKNIQYF. The DNA of the CDR3 is TGTGCCAGCGGGACCGGACAGGGCGTAGCCAAAAACATTCAGTACTTC. The full variable domain, rest sourced from reference TRBV7-6 and TRBJ2-4, is GAGVSQSPRYKVTKRGQDVALRCDPISGHVSLYWYRQALGQGPEFLTYFNYEAQQDKSGLPNDRFSAERPEGSISTLTIQRTEQRDSAMYRCASGTGQGVAKNIQYFGAGTRLSVL.